The entry below describes one TCR beta chain. Living in 25 or so US areas, the participants were between about 18 and 90 years of age. Clinical history as reported by participants underpinned cohort assignment. This specimen comes from a study of blood T cell repertoires in COVID-19. CDR1 MGHDK and CDR2 SYGVNS come from the germline V gene. V trimming: 6 bases; J trimming: 5 bases; junction bases outside the gene matches: 8. The CDR3 totals 15 residues. Using immunoSEQ multiplex PCR, the repertoire was profiled, and TCRdb retains in-frame clones only, with some absent. The sample yields hundreds of thousands of clones, just over 85% seen once.

This chain joins TRBV25-1 and TRBJ2-5, with 11 bases aligning to TRBD2. This sequence originates from a man aged 40-49 years who had recovered from COVID-19. The specimen was PBMCs or T cells enriched from blood (not recorded which). The CDR3 sequence is CASRGALAGGETQYF. Here the CDR3 DNA reads TGTGCCAGCAGAGGAGCTTTAGCGGGAGGGGAGACCCAGTACTTC.